The clone carrying this TCR beta chain was observed many times. The antigen remains unidentified. This record belongs to a study of neurological immune-mediated disorders. Study outcomes and limitations: HTLV-1-associated myelopathy had the most TCR clonal expansion, and multiple sclerosis had the least, less than healthy controls.

The time point here: technical triplicate 2. The sorted libraries drew on about a million T cells that were CD4+ or CD8+. The cDNA was produced through 5'RACE with 10-nucleotide random UMIs. MiXCR was run by TCRdb on the 5' RACE reads, yielding one entry per CDR3 protein. The sample gives roughly 30,000 distinct CDR3 sequences, about 14% of which show up once; more than 5% is in the top ten. The TCR sequence derives from a female donor with HTLV-1-associated myelopathy (HAM/TSP). The sample consisted of CD4+ T cells from blood.

The chain's CDR3 is CATSIKGSNEKLFF. The CDR3 DNA is TGTGCCACCAGCATCAAAGGGTCTAATGAAAAACTGTTTTTT. The genes are TRBV15 and TRBJ1-4, with D hard to call. Trimming shortened V by 4 bases and J by 3 bases, and 9 bases separated the two germline ends. CDR1 LNHNV and CDR2 YYDKDF come from the germline V gene (reference sequence). The length of the CDR3 is 14 residues.